This T cell receptor (beta chain) was captured by sequencing in a study of T-cell memory formation after mild COVID-19. The CDR3 has 15 residues. V was clipped by 7 bases and J by 7 bases, with 23 bases between them. The V gene's germline CDR1 is SGHRS and CDR2 YFSETQ. TCR alpha and TCR beta cDNA libraries with sample barcodes and UMIs came from 5'RACE using constant-segment primers. TCRdb analysed the 5' RACE reads with MiXCR anew, one entry per CDR3 protein. The data hold over 120,000 distinct CDR3 sequences, with roughly 19% observed a single time. This clonotype was seen more than once but under ten times.

Sequencing used PBMCs or a T cell subset sorted from them (not recorded which). This TCR was sampled from an adult woman who had mild COVID-19 (a few samples of this study predate the infection). Cell type and time point are not known. The V and J genes are TRBV5-1 and TRBJ1-1; possible D gene TRBD1, 6 bases. The CDR3 coding sequence is TGCGCCAGCCGTAAGGGGGGAATGAGCAGCGATGAAGCTTTCTTT. Encoded protein: CASRKGGMSSDEAFF.